The 30 T cell receptor beta chains listed next were all sequenced from one sample in a study of T-cell memory formation after mild COVID-19 (dated by TCRdb to 2020 to 2022). Receptor libraries were prepared by 5' RACE. TCRdb shows the sequencer as Illumina NovaSeq 6000. The public sequencing data were trimmed at Q25 with fastp and processed into clonotypes with MiXCR by TCRdb, which kept only in-frame beta chains. Every entry covers one CDR3 protein and lists the most common genes and DNA from its rows. This sample is represented by fewer than 300,000 distinct CDR3 sequences; 16% of them were singletons. In total, the top ten clones hold roughly 21% of the sample. The sample comprised PBMCs or a T cell subset sorted from them (not recorded which). The receptors were sampled from a man aged 18 to 30 who had mild COVID-19 (a few samples of this study predate the infection). The sample titles of this study are shuffled in the database, so cell type and time point are left out; the donor was told from shared clones.

This clonotype was recorded a few times. The gene calls are TRBV24-1 and TRBJ2-1; D is undetermined. The CDR3 is 13 amino acids. V was cut by 4 bases and J by 6 bases, with 9 bases left in between. Germline assignment: CDR1 KGHDR and CDR2 SFDVKD. The CDR3, as DNA: TGTGCCACCAGTGAGTACGACCGCAATGAGCAGTTCTTC. Translation gives CATSEYDRNEQFF.

This clonotype was seen more than once but under ten times. CDR3 sequence: CASSLYADTQYF. Written as DNA, the CDR3 is TGTGCCAGCAGTTTGTACGCAGATACGCAGTATTTT. The chain links TRBV28 to TRBJ2-3; no clear D gene. The germline V gene encodes CDR1 MDHEN and CDR2 SYDVKM. The CDR3 spans 12 residues. The V end was cut by 3 bases, the J end by 4 bases, with 5 bases between.

V and J are TRBV3-2 and TRBJ2-7. TRBV3-2 is designated a pseudogene. This CDR3 is built from 18 residues. The CDR3 loop is CASSQDGVIHGLSYEQYF. The CDR3 nucleotides read TGTGCCAGCAGCCAAGATGGAGTAATCCACGGATTATCCTACGAGCAGTACTTC.

The chain employs TRBV5-1 and TRBJ2-7, with D possibly matching TRBD2 (6 bases). Trimming pared 1 base from V and 5 bases from J, leaving 7 bases between. This CDR3 region has 12 residues. Germline V gives CDR1 SGHRS, CDR2 YFSETQ. The CDR3 spells CASSLPGDEQYF. The CDR3, as DNA: TGCGCCAGCAGCTTGCCGGGGGACGAGCAGTACTTC. The full variable domain, completed using reference TRBV5-1 and TRBJ2-7, is KAGVTQTPRYLIKTRGQQVTLSCSPISGHRSVSWYQQTPGQGLQFLFEYFSETQRNKGNFPGRFSGRQFSNSRSEMNVSTLELGDSALYLCASSLPGDEQYFGPGTRLTVT.

There are a few counts of this clonotype. The chain uses TRBV5-1 and TRBJ2-3, with 7 bases matching TRBD1. V was clipped by 4 bases and J by 0 bases; unmatched bases: 5. CDR1 is SGHRS, CDR2 YFSETQ, per germline. The CDR3 consists of 15 residues. The CDR3 reads CASSIQQGSTDTQYF. Here the CDR3 DNA reads TGCGCCAGCAGCATACAACAGGGGAGCACAGATACGCAGTATTTT.

This sequence joins TRBV11-2 and TRBJ2-6; D is unclear. CDR3 length: 16 amino acids. V lost 3 bases and J lost 0, with 9 bases in between. The germline CDR1 and CDR2 sequences are SGHAT and FQNNGV. CDR3 residues: CASSFIEDSGANVLTF. CDR3 sequence (DNA): TGTGCCAGCAGCTTCATTGAAGACTCTGGGGCCAACGTCCTGACTTTC.

This clonotype was observed a few times. The rearrangement joins TRBV11-2 to TRBJ2-7; D possibly uses TRBD1 or TRBD2 (5 bases each). Trimming shortened V by 5 bases and J by 6 bases, and 11 bases separated the two germline ends. The germline CDR1 and CDR2 sequences are SGHAT and FQNNGV. The CDR3 is made up of 12 amino acids. For the CDR3, the DNA is TGTGCCAGCAGCCCCCAGGGACGCGAGCAGTACTTC. Its protein product is CASSPQGREQYF. The entire variable domain, with the rest obtained from reference TRBV11-2 and TRBJ2-7, is as follows: EAGVAQSPRYKIIEKRQSVAFWCNPISGHATLYWYQQILGQGPKLLIQFQNNGVVDDSQLPKDRFSAERLKGVDSTLKIQPAKLEDSAVYLCASSPQGREQYFGPGTRLTVT.

The gene calls are TRBV27 and TRBJ1-1; the match to TRBD1 covers 9 bases. The trim removed 1 base at V and 3 bases at J, leaving 0 bases unmatched. Germline V CDR1 and CDR2: MNHEY, SMNVEV (reference sequence). The CDR3 is made up of 14 amino acids. CDR3 amino acids: CASSLWTGDTEAFF. The CDR3 DNA reads TGTGCCAGCAGTTTATGGACAGGGGACACTGAAGCTTTCTTT.

The J gene is TRBJ2-7, the V gene TRBV7-7; either TRBD1 or TRBD2 may fit D (5 bases each). This CDR3 is 15 amino acids long. CDR1 is SSHAT, CDR2 FNYEAQ, per germline (reference sequence). The CDR3 sequence is CASSLEAGTGYEQYV. CDR3 coding DNA: TGTGCTAGCAGCTTAGAGGCCGGGACCGGATACGAGCAGTACGTC.

This clonotype was seen more than once but under ten times. The J gene is TRBJ2-5, the V gene TRBV4-1, with 8 positions matching TRBD1. The CDR3 is 16 amino acids. With V trimmed by 1 base and J by 3 bases, 7 bases remained unmatched. The germline V gene has CDR1 MGHRA and CDR2 YSYEKL. The CDR3 here is CASSQGDQGAKETQYF. In DNA, the CDR3 is TGCGCCAGCAGCCAAGGTGATCAGGGGGCGAAAGAGACCCAGTACTTC.

This clonotype has just a few counts. The CDR3 sequence: CASSQDRQGASTDTQYF. The CDR3, as DNA: TGCGCCAGCAGCCAAGACCGACAGGGGGCAAGCACAGATACGCAGTATTTT. The genes are TRBV4-1 and TRBJ2-3; 10 bases map to TRBD1. The CDR3 totals 17 residues. Germline lookup yields CDR1 MGHRA and CDR2 YSYEKL. The junction had 3 bases not matched to a gene; V was cut back by 0 bases and J by 0 bases.

This clonotype was counted ten times or more. The rearrangement joins TRBV3-1 to TRBJ2-7, with 11 positions matching TRBD2. Germline lookup yields CDR1 LGHDT and CDR2 YNNKEL (reference sequence). The length of the CDR3 is 15 residues. V dropped 5 bases and J dropped 0; count of bases not matched to a gene: 3. The DNA for the CDR3 is TGTGCCAGCAGCACCGGGACTAGCGGCTCCTACGAGCAGTACTTC. Its protein product is CASSTGTSGSYEQYF.

The genes are TRBV7-9 and TRBJ2-1, with D perhaps given as TRBD1 or TRBD2 (5 bases each). The CDR3 sequence is 16 residues long. V lost 2 bases and J 8 bases, leaving 19 bases between the germline ends. Germline loops: CDR1 SEHNR, CDR2 FQNEAQ (reference sequence). This CDR3 reads CASSLSGTLFNDEQFF. In DNA, the CDR3 is TGTGCCAGCAGCTTATCAGGGACGCTATTTAACGATGAGCAGTTCTTC.

This clonotype was seen a handful of times. CDR3 nucleotides: TGCGCCAGCAGCCAAGTTGTCAGGGGACGCACTGAAGCTTTCTTT. Amino acid sequence: CASSQVVRGRTEAFF. The chain links TRBV4-1 to TRBJ1-1; tentatively, D is TRBD1 (6 bases). Trimming removed 1 base from V and 4 bases from J, with 13 bases in between. Germline V gene sequence: CDR1 MGHRA, CDR2 YSYEKL. The CDR3 is made up of 15 amino acids.

A few counts support this clonotype. The limits of the CDR3 on the DNA are not certain, so only TCRdb's listed CDR3 is given. The rearrangement uses TRBV12-3 or TRBV12-4 and TRBJ1-1; TRBD1 is the table's D call and was not checked against the DNA. The CDR3 is 13 residues long, ends included. Here the CDR3 reads CASSILGGTEAFF.

Only a few counts were recorded for this clonotype. In DNA, the CDR3 is TGCGCCAGCAGCCAGGCCTCGGGGGGGCCCAACACTGAAGCTTTCTTT. Amino acid sequence: CASSQASGGPNTEAFF. The chain carries TRBV4-1 and TRBJ1-1; TRBD1 is a possible D gene (6 bases). V dropped 3 bases and J dropped 2 bases, with 16 bases sitting between them. This CDR3 has 16 amino acids. Germline V gene lookup returns CDR1 MGHRA and CDR2 YSYEKL.

The sample holds a few counts of this clonotype. This chain uses TRBV4-1 with TRBJ2-1; TRBD1 agrees at 9 bases. Germline loops: CDR1 MGHRA, CDR2 YSYEKL. The V gene end was trimmed by 1 base and the J gene end by 8 bases; junction bases not matched to a gene: 12. The CDR3 extends over 17 amino acids. The CDR3 nucleotides read TGCGCCAGCAGCCAAGTATCTCTGGGACAGGGCGTCCATGAGCAGTTCTTC. Translation gives CASSQVSLGQGVHEQFF.

In this sample, this clonotype turned up many times. The V and J genes are TRBV5-1 and TRBJ2-7; D might be TRBD2 (5 bases). V shed 0 bases and J shed 3 bases, with 10 bases lying between them. This CDR3 spans 14 amino acids. The germline V gene has CDR1 SGHRS and CDR2 YFSETQ. CDR3 DNA: TGCGCCAGCAGCTTGGAGCCTAGCAACTACGAGCAGTACTTC. Encoded protein: CASSLEPSNYEQYF.

This clonotype was counted a few times. V is TRBV7-2 and J is TRBJ1-2; possible D gene TRBD1, 6 bases. The germline gives CDR1 SGHTA, CDR2 FQGNSA. This CDR3 has 16 residues. The ends were cut back, 1 base at V and 4 bases at J, with 16 bases in the middle. The CDR3: CASSLGQGRGIYGYTF. The CDR3, as DNA: TGTGCCAGCAGCTTAGGGCAGGGCAGGGGAATCTATGGCTACACCTTC.

This clonotype was seen only a few times. The chain employs TRBV2 and TRBJ1-4; D remains unclear. V lost 11 bases and J 4 bases, leaving 11 bases between the germline ends. CDR1 SNHLY and CDR2 FYNNEI come from the germline V gene. This CDR3 comprises 12 residues. CDR3: CAGDIGNEKLFF. DNA of the CDR3: TGTGCCGGCGACATTGGTAATGAAAAACTGTTTTTT.

The chain combines TRBV7-9 with TRBJ1-1; D call uncertain. V lost 1 base to trimming and J lost 2 bases, with 11 bases between them. The CDR3 is 15 residues long. The germline CDR1 and CDR2 sequences are SEHNR and FQNEAQ (reference sequence). CDR3 nucleotides: TGTGCCAGCAGCTTAGTCGTGAGGGAAAACACTGAAGCTTTCTTT. The encoded protein is CASSLVVRENTEAFF.

In this sample, this clonotype turned up a few times. The chain has TRBV11-3 and TRBJ2-1; D remains ambiguous. Germline V gives CDR1 SGHNT, CDR2 YENEEA. The length of the CDR3 is 14 residues. Trimming took 1 base from V and 5 from J, leaving 9 bases between them. CDR3 amino acids: CASSLGIQDNEQFF. The CDR3 coding sequence is TGTGCCAGCAGCTTAGGTATCCAGGACAATGAGCAGTTCTTC.

This clonotype was counted at least ten times. V and J are TRBV4-1 and TRBJ1-5; D ambiguous. Trimming removed 0 bases from V and 2 bases from J, with 11 bases in between. CDR1 and CDR2 (germline): MGHRA, YSYEKL. The CDR3 has 16 residues. The CDR3 DNA reads TGCGCCAGCAGCCAAGATGGAGGGATCGGCAATCAGCCCCAGCATTTT. Its translation is CASSQDGGIGNQPQHF.

There are a few counts of this clonotype. This sequence joins TRBV5-5 and TRBJ1-1; D is unclear. The CDR3 spans 14 residues. Germline-derived CDR1 and CDR2 are SGHKS and YYEKEE (reference sequence). V was clipped by 2 bases and J by 6 bases, with 14 bases between them. The CDR3 loop is CASSLGPQDAEAFF. DNA of the CDR3: TGTGCCAGCAGCTTAGGGCCCCAGGACGCTGAAGCTTTCTTT. The full variable domain, completed using reference TRBV5-5 and TRBJ1-1, is DAGVTQSPTHLIKTRGQQVTLRCSPISGHKSVSWYQQVLGQGPQFIFQYYEKEERGRGNFPDRFSARQFPNYSSELNVNALLLGDSALYLCASSLGPQDAEAFFGQGTRLTVV.

The chain joins TRBV6-5 to TRBJ2-1; 8 bases fit TRBD2. V gave up 4 bases and J gave up 10 bases; unmatched junction bases: 3. The V gene's germline CDR1 is MNHEY and CDR2 SVGAGI. This CDR3 comprises 12 residues. CDR3 sequence reads: CASSSRTSEQFF. For the CDR3, the DNA is TGTGCCAGCAGTTCCCGGACTAGCGAGCAGTTCTTC.

The rearrangement uses TRBV10-3 and TRBJ2-5; TRBD2 matches 8 bases. This CDR3 has 15 residues. V trimming: 0 bases; J trimming: 5 bases; junction bases outside the gene matches: 5. Germline CDR1 is ENHRY and CDR2 is SYGVKD. CDR3 DNA sequence: TGTGCCATCAGTGAGTCAGAGCGGGGGCGGGAGACCCAGTACTTC. It encodes CAISESERGRETQYF.

Only a few counts were recorded for this clonotype. The chain carries TRBV4-1 and TRBJ1-2; D is ambiguous. The CDR3 is 14 residues long. Germline V gene sequence: CDR1 MGHRA, CDR2 YSYEKL. V lost 4 bases and J lost 4, with 13 bases in between. CDR3 protein: CASSPPELSYGYTF. The CDR3 DNA follows: TGCGCCAGCAGCCCACCGGAGTTAAGCTATGGCTACACCTTC.

This clonotype turned up a few times. The rearrangement links TRBV6-2 or TRBV6-3 to TRBJ1-5; D unclear. CDR1 and CDR2 from the germline V gene are MNHEY and SVGEGT. This CDR3 has 14 amino acids. V was clipped by 10 bases and J by 2 bases, with 15 bases between them. The CDR3 spells CAIGSRIRNQPQHF. CDR3 DNA: TGTGCCATCGGGAGCCGTATCCGCAATCAGCCCCAGCATTTT.

This rearrangement joins TRBV5-1 to TRBJ2-1; 8 bases line up with TRBD2. The V gene's germline CDR1 is SGHRS and CDR2 YFSETQ. J was trimmed by 8 bases and V by 4 bases; bases with no gene match: 11. The CDR3 is 15 residues long. The CDR3: CASSLGGAGGYEQFF. The CDR3 coding sequence is TGCGCCAGCAGCCTCGGCGGGGCGGGGGGATATGAGCAGTTCTTC.

CDR3 loop: CASSFRDPGELFF. CDR3 DNA sequence: TGTGCCAGCAGTTTCCGCGATCCCGGGGAGCTGTTTTTT. The V gene is TRBV6-2 or TRBV6-3, the J gene TRBJ2-2; D is uncertain. This CDR3 is 13 amino acids long. Germline lookup yields CDR1 MNHEY and CDR2 SVGEGT. V was trimmed by 4 bases and J by 6 bases, leaving 9 bases between them.